Included here is one TCR beta chain sequence, with context. Its antigen is undetermined. From germline, CDR1 is MNHNS and CDR2 SASEGT. The trim removed 10 bases at V and 5 bases at J, leaving 12 bases unmatched. This CDR3 has 15 amino acids. This entry comes from a study of CD8+ T cells in alopecia areata. Study observations and caveats: Sequencing of scalp tissue also captures the resident alphabeta T cells of normal skin. Greater clonality was observed in lesional scalp samples, especially alopecia totalis/universalis, versus normal scalp.

In each case, RNA was isolated and then reverse transcribed into cDNA as the sequencing template. Using immunoSEQ multiplex PCR, the repertoire was profiled, and TCRdb retains in-frame clones only, with some absent. The sample includes 150,000 or so clones, 45% to 60% of them seen just once. Sequenced input: CD4+ T cells sorted from blood. The chain uses TRBV6-1 and TRBJ2-3, with 10 nucleotides matching TRBD2. The TCR was taken from a human donor with alopecia areata. The CDR3 coding sequence is TGTGCCATCCTGGGAGCGGGAGGGCCCCTAGATACGCAGTATTTT. Its protein product is CAILGAGGPLDTQYF.